The next 31 T cell receptor beta chains were all read from a single sample in a study of cytomegalovirus exposure and HLA in healthy donors. A multiplex PCR was run with 60 Vbeta primers and 13 Jbeta primers. Profiled with immunoSEQ multiplex PCR; TCRdb holds only in-frame clones, not every one. Among 110,000 to 150,000 clones listed, roughly 80% were seen once. The sequenced sample consisted of PBMCs. The receptors were sampled from a male donor in good health and CMV-seronegative.

The CDR3 loop is CASSRTERNQPQHF. CDR3 in DNA: TGTGCCAGTAGCCGCACAGAACGCAATCAGCCCCAGCATTTT. This chain uses TRBV19 with TRBJ1-5, with D hard to call. Germline assignment: CDR1 LNHDA and CDR2 SQIVND (reference sequence). Between the trimmed V and J ends, which lost 6 bases and 2 bases, there was a span of 11 bases. This CDR3 spans 14 amino acids. The whole variable domain, filled in from reference TRBV19 and TRBJ1-5, reads DGGITQSPKYLFRKEGQNVTLSCEQNLNHDAMYWYRQDPGQGLRLIYYSQIVNDFQKGDIAEGYSVSREKKESFPLTVTSAQKNPTAFYLCASSRTERNQPQHFGDGTRLSIL.

The sample holds a few counts of this clone. The chain uses TRBV5-4 and TRBJ2-1, with D maybe TRBD2 (5 bases). V lost 4 bases, J lost 6 bases, and 8 bases lay in between. The germline CDR1 and CDR2 sequences are SGHNT and YYREEE (reference sequence). There are 12 residues in the CDR3. CDR3 nucleotides: TGTGCCAGCAGCCCCGCGGGCAATGAGCAGTTCTTC. This encodes CASSPAGNEQFF.

This sequence joins TRBV2 and TRBJ1-1, with 9 positions matching TRBD1. This CDR3 has 13 residues. The V and J ends lost 6 bases and 6 bases, in that order; junction bases with no gene match: 5. The germline V gene encodes CDR1 SNHLY and CDR2 FYNNEI. CDR3 nucleotide sequence: TGTGCCAGCAGGAAGGACAGGGGCCCTGAAGCTTTCTTT. Its protein is CASRKDRGPEAFF.

The chain is built from TRBV15 and TRBJ2-5; TRBD2 is a possible D gene (6 bases). With 8 bases removed from V and 4 bases from J, the gap between germline ends came to 14 bases. Germline V gene lookup returns CDR1 LNHNV and CDR2 YYDKDF (reference sequence). The CDR3 has 13 amino acids. The CDR3 reads CATGRRGRETQYF. DNA for the CDR3: TGTGCCACCGGAAGGAGGGGTCGAGAGACCCAGTACTTC.

This chain connects TRBV7-9 to TRBJ2-7; possibly TRBD2 for D (5 bases). The CDR3 is made up of 13 amino acids. Germline assignment: CDR1 SEHNR and CDR2 FQNEAQ (reference sequence). Trimming took 1 base from V and 5 from J, leaving 9 bases between them. The CDR3 spells CASSLDGMDEQYF. DNA of the CDR3: TGTGCCAGCAGCTTAGACGGGATGGACGAGCAGTACTTC.

The chain links TRBV2 to TRBJ1-1; the match to TRBD1 covers 9 bases. The CDR3 length is 14 residues. Losses at the gene ends were 6 bases for V and 5 bases for J; bases not matched to a gene: 7. Germline V lookup: CDR1 SNHLY, CDR2 FYNNEI. The CDR3: CASSLQGAWTEAFF. CDR3 coding DNA: TGTGCCAGCAGCCTACAGGGGGCTTGGACTGAAGCTTTCTTT.

This clone has only one observation. This chain links TRBV7-2 with TRBJ1-1; 8 bases line up with TRBD1. This CDR3 has 16 residues. Germline CDR1 is SGHTA and CDR2 is FQGNSA. With 2 bases clipped from V and 2 bases from J, the junction kept 7 bases outside the gene matches. CDR3 protein: CASSLMAGGLNTEAFF. The CDR3 DNA reads TGTGCCAGCAGCTTAATGGCAGGGGGCTTAAACACTGAAGCTTTCTTT.

The chain combines TRBV4-1 with TRBJ1-1; no firm D call. This CDR3 is built from 14 residues. The V gene's germline CDR1 is MGHRA and CDR2 YSYEKL. Deletions cut 1 base from V and 1 base from J, with 7 bases between. In DNA form, the CDR3 reads TGCGCCAGCAGCCAAGTGCAGGCGAACACTGAAGCTTTCTTT. Translating it yields CASSQVQANTEAFF.

The J gene is TRBJ2-3, the V gene TRBV6-1; 15 bases line up with TRBD2. Germline CDR1 and CDR2: MNHNS and SASEGT. J was trimmed by 4 bases and V by 1 base; bases with no gene match: 6. The CDR3 has 18 residues. This CDR3 is CASSEGPWTSGGADTQYF. For the CDR3, the DNA is TGTGCCAGCAGTGAAGGCCCCTGGACTAGCGGGGGGGCAGATACGCAGTATTTT.

This sequence joins TRBV2 and TRBJ2-3; D gene ambiguous. The CDR3 length is 15 residues. Trimming pared 5 bases from V and 2 bases from J, leaving 14 bases between. Per germline, CDR1 SNHLY and CDR2 FYNNEI. The CDR3 here is CASSKTPTYTDTQYF. The CDR3 bases are TGTGCCAGCAGTAAGACACCAACCTACACAGATACGCAGTATTTT.

V usage is TRBV7-8 and J usage is TRBJ2-3, with 15 bases lining up with TRBD2. CDR3 size: 16 residues. The J segment lost 6 bases and the V segment lost 0 bases, leaving 1 base of the junction unmatched. Germline CDR1 SGHVS, CDR2 FQNEAQ. The CDR3 DNA sequence: TGTGCCAGCAGCTTAGCCGGACTAGCGGGGGGGGATACGCAGTATTTT. The encoded protein is CASSLAGLAGGDTQYF.

This clone was seen just once. The chain uses TRBV5-4 and TRBJ2-3; D might be TRBD2 (7 bases). This CDR3 spans 17 amino acids. Between the trimmed V and J ends, which lost 3 bases and 6 bases, there was a span of 23 bases. Germline V gene data show CDR1 as SGHNT and CDR2 as YYREEE (reference sequence). The CDR3 nucleotides read TGTGCCAGCAGCTCGGGTGAGGGGGGGAGCCGTTTGGATACGCAGTATTTT. Its protein is CASSSGEGGSRLDTQYF.

The rearrangement joins TRBV6-1 to TRBJ2-7; D is undetermined. The CDR3 covers 15 residues. Trimming left V 7 bases short and J 2 bases short, with 18 bases between. The V gene's germline CDR1 is MNHNS and CDR2 SASEGT. The CDR3 spells CASTSQRAITYEQYF. The CDR3 DNA follows: TGTGCCAGCACTTCCCAGAGAGCGATAACCTACGAGCAGTACTTC.

The chain combines TRBV28 with TRBJ2-2; TRBD2 matches 12 bases. From germline, CDR1 is MDHEN and CDR2 SYDVKM. CDR3 size: 19 residues. V shed 2 bases and J 3 bases; nucleotides not matched to a gene: 10. Here the CDR3 reads CASSLILLAGGRDTGELFF. CDR3 DNA: TGTGCCAGCAGTTTAATCTTGCTAGCGGGGGGGCGAGACACCGGGGAGCTGTTTTTT.

This CDR3 reads CASSPRGTGGYEQYF. CDR3 nucleotide sequence: TGTGCCAGCAGCCCTCGGGGGACAGGGGGCTACGAGCAGTACTTC. The V gene is TRBV4-2, the J gene TRBJ2-7, with 11 nucleotides matching TRBD1. Germline assignment: CDR1 LGHNA and CDR2 YNFKEQ. This CDR3 has 15 residues. V was clipped by 4 bases and J by 3 bases; unmatched bases: 5.

V gene TRBV7-2 combines with J gene TRBJ2-2; 7 bases line up with TRBD2. The CDR3 totals 13 residues. The germline V gene encodes CDR1 SGHTA and CDR2 FQGNSA. Trimming cost V 6 bases and J 16 bases; bases outside gene matches: 14. CDR3 in amino acids: CASSPNGAGITFF. The DNA of the CDR3 is TGTGCCAGCAGTCCAAACGGAGCGGGGATAACGTTTTTT.

This chain uses TRBV5-1 with TRBJ1-1; 9 positions match TRBD1. CDR1 is SGHRS and CDR2 is YFSETQ in the germline V gene. CDR3 length: 14 amino acids. Unmatched junction bases numbered 3, after V lost 0 bases and J lost 6 bases. CDR3 region: CASSLATGGSEAFF. The CDR3 region has the DNA TGCGCCAGCAGCTTGGCCACAGGGGGCTCTGAAGCTTTCTTT.

The chain carries TRBV5-1 and TRBJ1-5; D is perhaps TRBD1 (6 bases). CDR1 and CDR2 from the germline V gene are SGHRS and YFSETQ. V lost 4 bases, J lost 4 bases, and 9 bases lay in between. CDR3 length: 13 residues. CDR3 coding DNA: TGCGCCAGCAGCCTGACAGGAAATCAGCCCCAGCATTTT. This translates into CASSLTGNQPQHF.

The rearrangement links TRBV7-2 to TRBJ1-2, with a tentative D call TRBD1 (6 bases). The germline V gene has CDR1 SGHTA and CDR2 FQGNSA. The ends were cut back, 5 bases at V and 8 bases at J, with 21 bases in the middle. This CDR3 contains 15 residues. DNA for the CDR3: TGTGCCAGCAGCCCCGCCGGGGGGCGGTCGGGGGGCTACACCTTC. As protein: CASSPAGGRSGGYTF.

The V gene is TRBV11-2, the J gene TRBJ1-6; 7 bases map to TRBD1. The CDR3 loop spans 15 amino acids. Germline V gene data show CDR1 as SGHAT and CDR2 as FQNNGV. With V trimmed by 6 bases and J by 7 bases, 9 bases remained unmatched. The CDR3 spells CASSLGTVTNSPLHF. DNA of the CDR3: TGTGCCAGCAGTCTAGGGACAGTAACGAATTCACCCCTCCACTTT.

The rearrangement links TRBV30 to TRBJ1-2; D may be TRBD1 (5 bases). Trimming took 4 bases from V and 2 from J, leaving 14 bases between them. The length of the CDR3 is 14 residues. Germline V CDR1 and CDR2: GTSNPN, SVGIG (reference sequence). The CDR3 is CAWIPGHLNYGYTF. The CDR3 DNA sequence: TGTGCCTGGATCCCAGGGCATTTGAACTATGGCTACACCTTC.

The chain carries TRBV2 and TRBJ2-6, with 8 bases fitting TRBD2. Germline-derived CDR1 and CDR2 are SNHLY and FYNNEI. The CDR3 loop spans 14 amino acids. The trim removed 8 bases at V and 1 base at J, leaving 1 base unmatched. This CDR3 is CASRGGSGANVLTF. The CDR3 DNA follows: TGTGCCAGCCGGGGGGGGTCTGGGGCCAACGTCCTGACTTTC.

V is TRBV5-1 and J is TRBJ2-1, with TRBD1 matching over 7 bases. Germline V gene sequence: CDR1 SGHRS, CDR2 YFSETQ. The CDR3 consists of 16 residues. V trimming: 7 bases; J trimming: 2 bases; junction bases outside the gene matches: 12. The CDR3: CASSRQGGITYNEQFF. The DNA for the CDR3 is TGCGCCAGCTCCAGACAGGGTGGAATCACCTACAATGAGCAGTTCTTC. Together with reference TRBV5-1 and TRBJ2-1, the CDR3 gives the full variable domain: KAGVTQTPRYLIKTRGQQVTLSCSPISGHRSVSWYQQTPGQGLQFLFEYFSETQRNKGNFPGRFSGRQFSNSRSEMNVSTLELGDSALYLCASSRQGGITYNEQFFGPGTRLTVL.

The chain recombines TRBV7-9 with TRBJ1-4; tentative D call: TRBD1 (6 bases). Germline CDR1 is SEHNR and CDR2 is FQNEAQ (reference sequence). The CDR3 consists of 15 residues. Trimming stripped 0 bases from V and 8 bases from J, with 13 bases between. CDR3 bases: TGTGCCAGCAGCTTAGCGCGCACAGGGCGCGAAAAACTGTTTTTT. It translates to CASSLARTGREKLFF.

This chain connects TRBV4-3 to TRBJ1-2; no clear D gene. The CDR3 is 15 residues long. CDR1 and CDR2 from the germline V gene are LGHNA and YSLEER. The germline V and J ends were trimmed by 4 bases and 5 bases, with 17 bases remaining between them. CDR3 sequence (DNA): TGCGCCAGCAGCCCCCGGTTGAGAACCCTTTATGGCTACACCTTC. It is translated as CASSPRLRTLYGYTF.

The chain recombines TRBV7-9 with TRBJ1-6, with D perhaps TRBD1 (6 bases). The germline gives CDR1 SEHNR, CDR2 FQNEAQ (reference sequence). Trimming took 4 bases from V and 6 from J, leaving 13 bases between them. The CDR3 runs to 15 residues. The CDR3 DNA sequence: TGTGCCAGCAGCTCGACAGGTCTTTCTAATTCACCCCTCCACTTT. Its translation: CASSSTGLSNSPLHF.

This chain joins TRBV27 and TRBJ2-2, with D possibly TRBD1 on 7 matching bases. Germline V gene sequence: CDR1 MNHEY, CDR2 SMNVEV (reference sequence). The CDR3 totals 14 residues. Trimming pared 4 bases from V and 4 bases from J, leaving 10 bases between. The CDR3 DNA sequence: TGTGCCAGCAGTTACCAGGGGGGCACCGGGGAGCTGTTTTTT. Amino acids: CASSYQGGTGELFF.

This clone was seen only a few times. The chain couples TRBV6-5 to TRBJ1-1, with D possibly matching TRBD1 (6 bases). This CDR3 contains 15 residues. The V gene's germline CDR1 is MNHEY and CDR2 SVGAGI. Trimming shortened V by 4 bases and J by 3 bases, and 15 bases separated the two germline ends. The CDR3 is CASSSHRAIYTEAFF. CDR3 in DNA: TGTGCCAGCAGTTCCCACAGGGCTATATACACTGAAGCTTTCTTT.

This clone was picked up a small number of times. The chain employs TRBV18 and TRBJ1-1, with D perhaps TRBD1 (6 bases). The CDR3 extends over 15 amino acids. Germline V lookup: CDR1 KGHSH, CDR2 LQKENI. Trimming stripped 5 bases from V and 4 bases from J, with 17 bases between. This chain's CDR3 is CASSAGQLGRTEAFF. Here the CDR3 DNA reads TGTGCCAGCTCAGCAGGACAGCTAGGGCGCACTGAAGCTTTCTTT.

DNA for the CDR3: TGTGCCAGCAGTTCCACCTCGGGGGGCACTGAAGCTTTCTTT. This encodes CASSSTSGGTEAFF. This chain uses TRBV27 with TRBJ1-1; perhaps TRBD1 as D (5 bases). The CDR3 runs 14 residues. Germline CDR1 MNHEY, CDR2 SMNVEV (reference sequence). V lost 4 bases, J lost 4 bases, and 13 bases lay in between.

The chain links TRBV11-2 to TRBJ2-3; D may be TRBD1 (6 bases). The CDR3 spans 16 residues. Germline values: CDR1 SGHAT, CDR2 FQNNGV. V was clipped by 5 bases and J by 4 bases, with 19 bases between them. The CDR3 region has the DNA TGTGCCAGCAGCCTAGGATACAGGGTTGGGGCAGATACGCAGTATTTT. This translates into CASSLGYRVGADTQYF.